This is a list of T cell receptor beta chains from one sample in a study of control samples from healthy donors and cancer patients. Method: immunoSEQ multiplex PCR; TCRdb's copy keeps in-frame clones and lacks some. The repertoire holds 25,000 to 35,000 clones, with more than 75% as singletons. Sequenced: PBMCs. These receptors originate from a woman between 35 and 50 years old with lung cancer. The CDR3 runs from the conserved cysteine through the conserved F or W. The size field is filled for only some rows; it gives once, few, many or a size class.

cdr3_aa | clone_size | j_call | v_call
CASSLVGSGTEAFF | - | TRBJ1-1 | TRBV27
CSAGSGTRKYF | - | TRBJ2-3 | TRBV20-1
CASTIGGQMNTEAFF | - | TRBJ1-1 | TRBV19
CASSYEGPWRGYTF | few | TRBJ1-2 | TRBV6-2/TRBV6-3
CAWSVQSSSYGYTF | once | TRBJ1-2 | TRBV30
CASSQLAGGFSYNEQFF | - | TRBJ2-1 | TRBV6-6
CASSLERGAVEAFF | - | TRBJ1-1 | TRBV5-4
CASGTGGDSYNEQFF | - | TRBJ2-1 | TRBV27
CASSFRVRSSYEQYF | - | TRBJ2-7 | TRBV27
CASSLLQGNNYGYTF | - | TRBJ1-2 | TRBV28
CASSKDGSANTGELFF | - | TRBJ2-2 | TRBV11-3
CSASLVELGTQYF | - | TRBJ2-5 | TRBV20-1
CASSPVRTGELFF | - | TRBJ2-2 | TRBV6-2/TRBV6-3
CASSIEGQYYEQYF | - | TRBJ2-7 | TRBV19
CASSLRQGWETQYF | once | TRBJ2-5 | TRBV9
CASSSRPASQETQYF | - | TRBJ2-5 | TRBV7-9
CASSDSTLATQYF | few | TRBJ2-3 | TRBV12-3/TRBV12-4
CASRTGNQPQHF | - | TRBJ1-5 | TRBV19
CASSWRVQRNNSPLHF | - | TRBJ1-6 | TRBV28
CASSLAPGYEQYF | - | TRBJ2-7 | TRBV7-6
CSASPGTEAFF | once | TRBJ1-1 | TRBV20-1
CASSQEATTGYTF | - | TRBJ1-2 | TRBV4-1
CASSLDGGNYGYTF | - | TRBJ1-2 | TRBV7-9
CASSLRQGARYNSPLHF | once | TRBJ1-6 | TRBV4-3
CASSNLQGVSNQPQHF | - | TRBJ1-5 | TRBV19
CASSQDPRVGRRKLNTEAFF | - | TRBJ1-1 | TRBV4-1
CASCTIDGRGSYNEQFF | - | TRBJ2-1 | TRBV28
CASFGQGHHWSGNTIYF | - | TRBJ1-3 | TRBV19
CASRTDANTEAFF | - | TRBJ1-1 | TRBV2
CATLAHSSPYEQYF | - | TRBJ2-7 | TRBV6-5
CASSQDRRTGAYEQYF | - | TRBJ2-7 | TRBV4-3
CASSLAPQRAQLTDTQYF | - | TRBJ2-3 | TRBV5-4
CASSYWRGQGVNEQFF | - | TRBJ2-1 | TRBV6-5
CASSHDTQGGGQETQYF | - | TRBJ2-5 | TRBV4-3
CASRVRLEQFF | - | TRBJ2-1 | TRBV12-3/TRBV12-4
CATSDNDRVAFF | - | TRBJ1-1 | TRBV24-1
CASSQEPQVYEQYF | - | TRBJ2-7 | TRBV4-1